Presented here are 5 T cell receptor beta chains from one specimen sequenced in a study of identical twins. In TCRdb, the 5' RACE reads were re-called with MiXCR into one record per CDR3 protein. The sample holds 1.5 million to 2 million distinct CDR3 sequences, about 30% seen once. The sequenced sample was cord blood. Receptors were obtained from a newborn girl in good health.

This chain links TRBV6-6 with TRBJ2-2; no clear D. The germline V gene encodes CDR1 MNHNY and CDR2 SVGAGI (reference sequence). Trimming took off 8 bases at V and 4 bases at J, with 20 bases between the two ends. The CDR3 length is 16 residues. The CDR3 bases are TGTGCCAGCGGACCTATCGGGCCTTCGGGCACCGGGGAGCTGTTTTTT. This encodes CASGPIGPSGTGELFF.

This chain connects TRBV28 to TRBJ2-7; D is tentatively TRBD1 or TRBD2 (5 bases each). Germline CDR1 and CDR2: MDHEN and SYDVKM. This CDR3 contains 18 residues. The V end was cut by 4 bases, the J end by 7 bases, with 29 bases between. CDR3 in amino acids: CASSSPQERRWGIDEQYF. For the CDR3, the DNA is TGTGCCAGCAGTTCCCCCCAGGAGCGTCGATGGGGGATAGATGAGCAGTACTTC.

About this clonotype: At one boundary the junction diverges from the germline segment, which might be a read error. The V and J genes are TRBV29-1 and TRBJ2-1; 7 nucleotides agree with TRBD1. This CDR3 is 16 amino acids long. Germline CDR1 is SQVTM and CDR2 is ANQGSEA. Written as DNA, the CDR3 is TGCAGCGTCGACAGGGTTGAGACTCTTTCCTACAATGAGCGGTTCTTC. Translating gives CSVDRVETLSYNERFF.

The chain combines TRBV27 with TRBJ2-5; TRBD2 agrees at 9 bases. The J call may be wrong; the DNA end is better matched by TRBJ2-7. Germline CDR1 reads MNHEY; CDR2 reads SMNVEV (reference sequence). The CDR3 has 18 amino acids. CDR3 sequence (DNA): TGTGCCAGCAGTTTTAAGCGCCCGTCAGGCGGGAGGGCTTTCGAGCAGTACTTC. This translates into CASSFKRPSGGRAFEQYF.

The chain carries TRBV19 and TRBJ2-3, with D possibly being TRBD1 (8 bases). This CDR3 region has 16 residues. The germline V gene encodes CDR1 LNHDA and CDR2 SQIVND (reference sequence). Trimming cost V 4 bases and J 2 bases, with 16 bases left between them. The CDR3 loop is CASSTTGEGHTDTQYF. For the CDR3, the DNA is TGTGCCAGTAGTACGACAGGGGAGGGGCACACAGATACGCAGTATTTT.